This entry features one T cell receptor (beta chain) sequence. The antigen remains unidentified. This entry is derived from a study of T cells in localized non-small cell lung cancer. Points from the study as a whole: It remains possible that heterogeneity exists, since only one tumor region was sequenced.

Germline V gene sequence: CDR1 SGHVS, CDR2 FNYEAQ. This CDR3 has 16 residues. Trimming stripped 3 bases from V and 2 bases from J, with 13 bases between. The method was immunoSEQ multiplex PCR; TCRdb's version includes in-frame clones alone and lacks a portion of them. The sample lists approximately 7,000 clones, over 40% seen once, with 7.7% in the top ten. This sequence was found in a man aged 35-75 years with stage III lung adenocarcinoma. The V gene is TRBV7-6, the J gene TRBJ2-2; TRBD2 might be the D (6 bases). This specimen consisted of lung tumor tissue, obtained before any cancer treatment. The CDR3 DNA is TGTGCCAGCAGCTTGGCTGGTAGCGGAAACACCGGGGAGCTGTTTTTT. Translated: CASSLAGSGNTGELFF.